This T cell receptor beta chain was retrieved from a study of T cells in Graves' hyperthyroidism and ophthalmopathy. Findings of the study overall: Researchers found most expanded thyroid clonotypes above 0.001 in blood as well.

Disease duration under 2 months; hyperthyroidism patients were aged 18 to 65. This sample holds PBMCs from around 9.9 ml fresh peripheral blood. In regard to this clonotype: The target antigen is unknown.

RNA transcripts served as the template for amplifying TCR beta CDR3 regions. The HTBI set primed first-round TCR CDR3 RT-PCR. TCRdb re-analysed the multiplex PCR reads in MiXCR, keeping a single row per CDR3 protein. The table lists some 370,000 distinct CDR3 sequences, about 18% of them singletons. This CDR3 is 16 amino acids long. The germline V gene has CDR1 MDHEN and CDR2 SYDVKM. V was trimmed by 1 base and J by 0 bases, leaving 10 bases between them. The chain recombines TRBV28 with TRBJ2-1; a possible D gene is TRBD2 (5 bases). Input material: blood. The sequence was collected from a woman younger than 45 with Graves' hyperthyroidism that later progressed to Graves' ophthalmopathy. DNA of the CDR3: TGTGCCAGCAGTTTATTGCGGGCCGGCTCCTACAATGAGCAGTTCTTC. Translating gives CASSLLRAGSYNEQFF.